This T cell receptor beta chain emerged from a study of response to subunit inactivated influenza vaccine. Findings of the study overall: That few new T cells are recruited by each seasonal influenza vaccination was the authors' suggestion.

This clonotype showed up just a few times. Antigen: not known. V was clipped by 4 bases and J by 6 bases, with 9 bases between them. The germline CDR1 and CDR2 sequences are DFQATT and SNEGSKA (reference sequence). The CDR3 is made up of 12 amino acids. TCRdb passed the RT-PCR reads through MiXCR, listing each CDR3 protein once. The profile shows 710,000 or so distinct CDR3 sequences, about a sixth of them singletons. V gene TRBV20-1 combines with J gene TRBJ2-2; D gene ambiguous. This sequence was found in a middle-aged man who received an inactivated influenza vaccine. The sample here was PBMCs from blood, taken approximately 13 days after vaccination. CDR3 sequence (DNA): TGCAGTGCTACCCAAGGGTCCGGGGAGCTGTTTTTT. Translation: CSATQGSGELFF.